These 27 T cell receptor beta chains share one sample of origin, sequenced in a study of cytomegalovirus exposure and HLA in healthy donors. The PCR contained 60 Vbeta and 13 Jbeta primers. The assay was immunoSEQ multiplex PCR, and TCRdb's table has in-frame clones only and misses some. The sample shows around 200,000 clones, about 80% of them seen only once. Material for sequencing was PBMCs. These receptors were collected from a woman aged 40 to 55 in good health and CMV-seronegative.

The rearrangement joins TRBV4-2 to TRBJ1-2; D remains unclear. Germline CDR1 and CDR2: LGHNA and YNFKEQ. V was cut by 3 bases and J by 4 bases, with 24 bases left in between. The CDR3 is 18 amino acids. DNA of the CDR3: TGTGCCAGCAGCCAGTATCGCGTTAACTCAGGAACGTCCTATGGCTACACCTTC. Translated, it gives CASSQYRVNSGTSYGYTF.

This sequence joins TRBV10-3 and TRBJ2-7; possible D gene TRBD1, 5 bases. The CDR3 is made up of 14 amino acids. The V gene's germline CDR1 is ENHRY and CDR2 SYGVKD. V was trimmed by 2 bases and J by 2 bases, leaving 10 bases between them. CDR3 loop: CAISEAGSTYEQYF. The CDR3 nucleotides are TGTGCCATCAGTGAGGCAGGGTCAACCTACGAGCAGTACTTC.

V is TRBV19 and J is TRBJ2-3; D might be TRBD2 (5 bases). Trimming cost V 7 bases and J 0 bases, with 11 bases left between them. The germline CDR1 and CDR2 sequences are LNHDA and SQIVND (reference sequence). The CDR3 is made up of 14 amino acids. CDR3 region: CASTKRPSTDTQYF. In nucleotides, the CDR3 is TGTGCCAGTACAAAGCGGCCTAGCACAGATACGCAGTATTTT.

This clone was counted only a few times. The same CDR3 also results from other DNA sequences found in this sample. This chain uses TRBV9 with TRBJ2-5; the D gene is possibly TRBD1 (6 bases). The germline CDR1 and CDR2 sequences are SGDLS and YYNGEE. The CDR3 is 13 residues long. V shed 0 bases and J shed 4 bases, with 7 bases lying between them. For the CDR3, the DNA is TGTGCCAGCAGCGTAGGAGGGGGAGAGACCCAGTACTTC. It is translated as CASSVGGGETQYF.

Notes on this clone: This same CDR3 is encoded by further DNA sequences in the sample. The chain is built from TRBV5-1 and TRBJ2-7; D might be TRBD1 (6 bases). There are 12 residues in the CDR3. The germline CDR1 and CDR2 sequences are SGHRS and YFSETQ. V shed 3 bases and J shed 4 bases, with 8 bases lying between them. Here the CDR3 reads CASSSQGYEQYF. CDR3 DNA: TGCGCCAGCAGCTCACAGGGATACGAGCAGTACTTC.

V gene TRBV18 combines with J gene TRBJ2-7; no clear D. V lost 2 bases, J lost 5 bases, and 13 bases lay in between. Per the germline V gene, CDR1 is KGHSH and CDR2 is LQKENI. The CDR3 consists of 14 residues. The CDR3 is CASSPANSFNEQYF. The CDR3 region has the DNA TGTGCCAGCTCACCAGCGAATAGCTTCAACGAGCAGTACTTC.

V usage is TRBV25-1 and J usage is TRBJ1-6; D is uncertain. The CDR3 is 13 residues long. Germline lookup yields CDR1 MGHDK and CDR2 SYGVNS. Trimming took off 3 bases at V and 6 bases at J, with 6 bases between the two ends. CDR3 DNA sequence: TGTGCCAGCAGTGAGCAGTCTAATTCACCCCTCCACTTT. Translating it yields CASSEQSNSPLHF.

This clone was detected only a few times. J is TRBJ2-7 and V is TRBV7-2; D might be TRBD2 (6 bases). Germline values: CDR1 SGHTA, CDR2 FQGNSA. There are 13 residues in the CDR3. V gave up 4 bases and J gave up 6 bases, with 13 bases separating them. DNA for the CDR3: TGTGCCAGCAGCTCAGGACTATTCCTCGAGCAGTACTTC. Amino acid sequence: CASSSGLFLEQYF.

J is TRBJ2-1 and V is TRBV7-3; D is ambiguous. Germline loops: CDR1 SGHTA, CDR2 FQGTGA. Trimming cost V 1 base and J 0 bases, with 4 bases left between them. The CDR3 has 14 residues. CDR3 in amino acids: CASSLNYSYNEQFF. CDR3 DNA: TGTGCCAGCAGCTTAAACTACTCCTACAATGAGCAGTTCTTC.

V and J are TRBV9 and TRBJ2-5; perhaps TRBD2 as D (5 bases). The germline V and J ends were trimmed by 1 base and 11 bases, with 15 bases remaining between them. The CDR3 covers 13 residues. CDR1 and CDR2 from the germline V gene are SGDLS and YYNGEE. Written as DNA, the CDR3 is TGTGCCAGCAGCGTAATGGCCCTCGGGGAGCAGTACTTC. Encoded protein: CASSVMALGEQYF.

The chain recombines TRBV27 with TRBJ2-2; D perhaps matches TRBD1 (6 bases). Trimming cost V 6 bases and J 7 bases, with 9 bases left between them. Per germline, CDR1 MNHEY and CDR2 SMNVEV (reference sequence). The CDR3 runs to 12 residues. The CDR3 reads CASRGGFGELFF. The CDR3 bases are TGTGCCAGCAGAGGGGGATTCGGGGAGCTGTTTTTT.

There are a few counts of this clone. The chain links TRBV2 to TRBJ1-5, with D possibly matching TRBD1 (6 bases). Germline CDR1 and CDR2: SNHLY and FYNNEI. This CDR3 has 14 residues. Trimming took off 4 bases at V and 7 bases at J, with 14 bases between the two ends. In DNA form, the CDR3 reads TGTGCCAGCAGTGGTTCAGGGGTGCGGCAGCCCCAGCATTTT. This sequence encodes CASSGSGVRQPQHF.

The chain carries TRBV2 and TRBJ1-5; 7 bases align to TRBD1. The CDR3 has 17 amino acids. Trimming removed 1 base from V and 7 bases from J; junction bases left unmatched: 13. The V gene's germline CDR1 is SNHLY and CDR2 FYNNEI. The CDR3 nucleotides read TGTGCCAGCAGTGAAGTATCGGGACAGCCCTTAGGGCAGCCCCAGCATTTT. The encoded protein is CASSEVSGQPLGQPQHF.

The CDR3 protein is CASAGQGYYGYTF. CDR3 nucleotide sequence: TGTGCCAGTGCGGGACAGGGATACTATGGCTACACCTTC. This rearrangement joins TRBV19 to TRBJ1-2; 9 bases are a match to TRBD1. Germline-derived CDR1 and CDR2 are LNHDA and SQIVND (reference sequence). V was pared by 8 bases and J by 3 bases, with 4 bases of the junction left unmatched. There are 13 residues in the CDR3. The complete variable domain, with remaining parts taken from reference TRBV19 and TRBJ1-2, reads DGGITQSPKYLFRKEGQNVTLSCEQNLNHDAMYWYRQDPGQGLRLIYYSQIVNDFQKGDIAEGYSVSREKKESFPLTVTSAQKNPTAFYLCASAGQGYYGYTFGSGTRLTVV.

The chain joins TRBV19 to TRBJ1-1, with TRBD1 as a possible D gene (6 bases). The CDR3 length is 14 residues. The germline V and J ends were trimmed by 5 bases and 1 base, with 11 bases remaining between them. Germline V gene data show CDR1 as LNHDA and CDR2 as SQIVND (reference sequence). CDR3 residues: CASSLQGQNTEAFF. In DNA form, the CDR3 reads TGTGCCAGTAGTCTTCAGGGACAGAACACTGAAGCTTTCTTT.

In this sample, this clone turned up once. The chain recombines TRBV5-1 with TRBJ2-1, with D tentatively TRBD2 (6 bases). The germline CDR1 and CDR2 sequences are SGHRS and YFSETQ. The CDR3 has 15 residues. The V gene lost 3 bases and the J gene lost 1 base, with 11 bases spanning the gap. DNA for the CDR3: TGCGCCAGCAGCTCTTCGGACTATTCCTACAATGAGCAGTTCTTC. Translated: CASSSSDYSYNEQFF.

This chain connects TRBV5-1 to TRBJ1-1, with TRBD1 identical over 11 bases. Trimming took 4 bases from V and 3 from J; bases not matched to a gene: 5. This CDR3 has 15 amino acids. CDR1 is SGHRS and CDR2 is YFSETQ in the germline V gene. The CDR3 loop reads CASSTDRGPDTEAFF. For the CDR3, the DNA is TGCGCCAGCAGCACGGACAGGGGGCCGGACACTGAAGCTTTCTTT.

The J gene is TRBJ1-4, the V gene TRBV28, with D possibly matching TRBD1 (5 bases). CDR1 is MDHEN and CDR2 is SYDVKM in the germline V gene. The CDR3 runs 14 residues. Trimming took 6 bases from V and 7 from J, leaving 15 bases between them. CDR3 DNA sequence: TGTGCCAGCAGCCTAGGGGAGGTGGGTGAAAAACTGTTTTTT. Protein: CASSLGEVGEKLFF.

V usage is TRBV10-2 and J usage is TRBJ2-7; 8 nucleotides match TRBD2. The germline gives CDR1 WSHSY, CDR2 SAAADI. J lost 3 bases, V lost 2 bases, and 6 bases had no gene match. This CDR3 comprises 15 residues. CDR3 coding DNA: TGCGCCAGCAGTGAGCAGTTGCGGGGGGACTACGAGCAGTACTTC. Translation: CASSEQLRGDYEQYF.

V is TRBV30 and J is TRBJ2-5; 8 bases are a match to TRBD2. Losses at the gene ends were 7 bases for V and 7 bases for J; bases not matched to a gene: 11. CDR1 is GTSNPN, CDR2 SVGIG, per germline (reference sequence). The CDR3 loop spans 13 amino acids. The CDR3 region has the DNA TGTGCCTCCTTGCGTGCCGGGGGGGGGACCCAGTACTTC. Translating gives CASLRAGGGTQYF.

The V call is TRBV4-2, the J call TRBJ2-7; TRBD1 matches at 9 bases. With 3 bases clipped from V and 3 bases from J, the junction kept 12 bases outside the gene matches. This CDR3 spans 17 amino acids. The germline gives CDR1 LGHNA, CDR2 YNFKEQ. CDR3 region: CASSHQTTGTGIYEQYF. The DNA of the CDR3 is TGTGCCAGCAGCCACCAAACAACCGGGACAGGGATCTACGAGCAGTACTTC.

V gene TRBV29-1 combines with J gene TRBJ1-1; D remains ambiguous. Between the trimmed V and J ends, which lost 7 bases and 3 bases, there was a span of 9 bases. This CDR3 contains 11 residues. In germline, CDR1 is SQVTM, CDR2 ANQGSEA. CDR3 protein: CSGQRYTEAFF. For the CDR3, the DNA is TGCAGCGGTCAGCGGTACACTGAAGCTTTCTTT.

V gene TRBV5-4 combines with J gene TRBJ1-2; unclear D gene. CDR1 is SGHNT, CDR2 YYREEE, per germline (reference sequence). The CDR3 has 16 amino acids. V lost 4 bases to trimming and J lost 4 bases, with 20 bases between them. CDR3 DNA: TGTGCCAGCAGCCCAGGAGGGCTGATAAGGAGCTATGGCTACACCTTC. Translated, it gives CASSPGGLIRSYGYTF. The variable domain in full, completed from reference TRBV5-4 and TRBJ1-2, reads ETGVTQSPTHLIKTRGQQVTLRCSSQSGHNTVSWYQQALGQGPQFIFQYYREEENGRGNFPPRFSGLQFPNYSSELNVNALELDDSALYLCASSPGGLIRSYGYTFGSGTRLTVV.

The rearrangement joins TRBV6-5 to TRBJ2-5; TRBD2 matches 8 bases. J lost 7 bases, V lost 4 bases, and 8 bases had no gene match. This CDR3 has 14 amino acids. CDR1 MNHEY and CDR2 SVGAGI come from the germline V gene. The CDR3 nucleotides are TGTGCCAGCAGTTTACCGGGACTAGGAGGGACCCAGTACTTC. This gives the protein CASSLPGLGGTQYF.

The genes are TRBV9 and TRBJ2-1; a weak D match, TRBD1 (5 bases). The V end lost 2 bases, the J end lost 7 bases, and 19 bases lay between the germline ends. Germline assignment: CDR1 SGDLS and CDR2 YYNGEE. CDR3 length: 16 amino acids. The CDR3 region has the DNA TGTGCCAGCAGCGTCCAGAAACAGGCCCTAGGGAATGAGCAGTTCTTC. As protein: CASSVQKQALGNEQFF.

This chain uses TRBV5-4 with TRBJ1-1; a weak D match, TRBD1 (6 bases). Trimming took 5 bases from V and 5 from J, leaving 16 bases between them. Germline-derived CDR1 and CDR2 are SGHNT and YYREEE (reference sequence). This CDR3 has 14 amino acids. The CDR3 DNA sequence: TGTGCCAGCAGTTTAGTAGGGGGTCGGACTGAAGCTTTCTTT. Translated, it gives CASSLVGGRTEAFF.

The chain employs TRBV4-1 and TRBJ1-1; D may be TRBD1 (6 bases). Germline loops: CDR1 MGHRA, CDR2 YSYEKL. Deletions cut 0 bases from V and 0 bases from J, with 8 bases between. The CDR3 runs 15 residues. CDR3 in DNA: TGCGCCAGCAGCCAAGAACAGGGCATGAACACTGAAGCTTTCTTT. Translating it yields CASSQEQGMNTEAFF.